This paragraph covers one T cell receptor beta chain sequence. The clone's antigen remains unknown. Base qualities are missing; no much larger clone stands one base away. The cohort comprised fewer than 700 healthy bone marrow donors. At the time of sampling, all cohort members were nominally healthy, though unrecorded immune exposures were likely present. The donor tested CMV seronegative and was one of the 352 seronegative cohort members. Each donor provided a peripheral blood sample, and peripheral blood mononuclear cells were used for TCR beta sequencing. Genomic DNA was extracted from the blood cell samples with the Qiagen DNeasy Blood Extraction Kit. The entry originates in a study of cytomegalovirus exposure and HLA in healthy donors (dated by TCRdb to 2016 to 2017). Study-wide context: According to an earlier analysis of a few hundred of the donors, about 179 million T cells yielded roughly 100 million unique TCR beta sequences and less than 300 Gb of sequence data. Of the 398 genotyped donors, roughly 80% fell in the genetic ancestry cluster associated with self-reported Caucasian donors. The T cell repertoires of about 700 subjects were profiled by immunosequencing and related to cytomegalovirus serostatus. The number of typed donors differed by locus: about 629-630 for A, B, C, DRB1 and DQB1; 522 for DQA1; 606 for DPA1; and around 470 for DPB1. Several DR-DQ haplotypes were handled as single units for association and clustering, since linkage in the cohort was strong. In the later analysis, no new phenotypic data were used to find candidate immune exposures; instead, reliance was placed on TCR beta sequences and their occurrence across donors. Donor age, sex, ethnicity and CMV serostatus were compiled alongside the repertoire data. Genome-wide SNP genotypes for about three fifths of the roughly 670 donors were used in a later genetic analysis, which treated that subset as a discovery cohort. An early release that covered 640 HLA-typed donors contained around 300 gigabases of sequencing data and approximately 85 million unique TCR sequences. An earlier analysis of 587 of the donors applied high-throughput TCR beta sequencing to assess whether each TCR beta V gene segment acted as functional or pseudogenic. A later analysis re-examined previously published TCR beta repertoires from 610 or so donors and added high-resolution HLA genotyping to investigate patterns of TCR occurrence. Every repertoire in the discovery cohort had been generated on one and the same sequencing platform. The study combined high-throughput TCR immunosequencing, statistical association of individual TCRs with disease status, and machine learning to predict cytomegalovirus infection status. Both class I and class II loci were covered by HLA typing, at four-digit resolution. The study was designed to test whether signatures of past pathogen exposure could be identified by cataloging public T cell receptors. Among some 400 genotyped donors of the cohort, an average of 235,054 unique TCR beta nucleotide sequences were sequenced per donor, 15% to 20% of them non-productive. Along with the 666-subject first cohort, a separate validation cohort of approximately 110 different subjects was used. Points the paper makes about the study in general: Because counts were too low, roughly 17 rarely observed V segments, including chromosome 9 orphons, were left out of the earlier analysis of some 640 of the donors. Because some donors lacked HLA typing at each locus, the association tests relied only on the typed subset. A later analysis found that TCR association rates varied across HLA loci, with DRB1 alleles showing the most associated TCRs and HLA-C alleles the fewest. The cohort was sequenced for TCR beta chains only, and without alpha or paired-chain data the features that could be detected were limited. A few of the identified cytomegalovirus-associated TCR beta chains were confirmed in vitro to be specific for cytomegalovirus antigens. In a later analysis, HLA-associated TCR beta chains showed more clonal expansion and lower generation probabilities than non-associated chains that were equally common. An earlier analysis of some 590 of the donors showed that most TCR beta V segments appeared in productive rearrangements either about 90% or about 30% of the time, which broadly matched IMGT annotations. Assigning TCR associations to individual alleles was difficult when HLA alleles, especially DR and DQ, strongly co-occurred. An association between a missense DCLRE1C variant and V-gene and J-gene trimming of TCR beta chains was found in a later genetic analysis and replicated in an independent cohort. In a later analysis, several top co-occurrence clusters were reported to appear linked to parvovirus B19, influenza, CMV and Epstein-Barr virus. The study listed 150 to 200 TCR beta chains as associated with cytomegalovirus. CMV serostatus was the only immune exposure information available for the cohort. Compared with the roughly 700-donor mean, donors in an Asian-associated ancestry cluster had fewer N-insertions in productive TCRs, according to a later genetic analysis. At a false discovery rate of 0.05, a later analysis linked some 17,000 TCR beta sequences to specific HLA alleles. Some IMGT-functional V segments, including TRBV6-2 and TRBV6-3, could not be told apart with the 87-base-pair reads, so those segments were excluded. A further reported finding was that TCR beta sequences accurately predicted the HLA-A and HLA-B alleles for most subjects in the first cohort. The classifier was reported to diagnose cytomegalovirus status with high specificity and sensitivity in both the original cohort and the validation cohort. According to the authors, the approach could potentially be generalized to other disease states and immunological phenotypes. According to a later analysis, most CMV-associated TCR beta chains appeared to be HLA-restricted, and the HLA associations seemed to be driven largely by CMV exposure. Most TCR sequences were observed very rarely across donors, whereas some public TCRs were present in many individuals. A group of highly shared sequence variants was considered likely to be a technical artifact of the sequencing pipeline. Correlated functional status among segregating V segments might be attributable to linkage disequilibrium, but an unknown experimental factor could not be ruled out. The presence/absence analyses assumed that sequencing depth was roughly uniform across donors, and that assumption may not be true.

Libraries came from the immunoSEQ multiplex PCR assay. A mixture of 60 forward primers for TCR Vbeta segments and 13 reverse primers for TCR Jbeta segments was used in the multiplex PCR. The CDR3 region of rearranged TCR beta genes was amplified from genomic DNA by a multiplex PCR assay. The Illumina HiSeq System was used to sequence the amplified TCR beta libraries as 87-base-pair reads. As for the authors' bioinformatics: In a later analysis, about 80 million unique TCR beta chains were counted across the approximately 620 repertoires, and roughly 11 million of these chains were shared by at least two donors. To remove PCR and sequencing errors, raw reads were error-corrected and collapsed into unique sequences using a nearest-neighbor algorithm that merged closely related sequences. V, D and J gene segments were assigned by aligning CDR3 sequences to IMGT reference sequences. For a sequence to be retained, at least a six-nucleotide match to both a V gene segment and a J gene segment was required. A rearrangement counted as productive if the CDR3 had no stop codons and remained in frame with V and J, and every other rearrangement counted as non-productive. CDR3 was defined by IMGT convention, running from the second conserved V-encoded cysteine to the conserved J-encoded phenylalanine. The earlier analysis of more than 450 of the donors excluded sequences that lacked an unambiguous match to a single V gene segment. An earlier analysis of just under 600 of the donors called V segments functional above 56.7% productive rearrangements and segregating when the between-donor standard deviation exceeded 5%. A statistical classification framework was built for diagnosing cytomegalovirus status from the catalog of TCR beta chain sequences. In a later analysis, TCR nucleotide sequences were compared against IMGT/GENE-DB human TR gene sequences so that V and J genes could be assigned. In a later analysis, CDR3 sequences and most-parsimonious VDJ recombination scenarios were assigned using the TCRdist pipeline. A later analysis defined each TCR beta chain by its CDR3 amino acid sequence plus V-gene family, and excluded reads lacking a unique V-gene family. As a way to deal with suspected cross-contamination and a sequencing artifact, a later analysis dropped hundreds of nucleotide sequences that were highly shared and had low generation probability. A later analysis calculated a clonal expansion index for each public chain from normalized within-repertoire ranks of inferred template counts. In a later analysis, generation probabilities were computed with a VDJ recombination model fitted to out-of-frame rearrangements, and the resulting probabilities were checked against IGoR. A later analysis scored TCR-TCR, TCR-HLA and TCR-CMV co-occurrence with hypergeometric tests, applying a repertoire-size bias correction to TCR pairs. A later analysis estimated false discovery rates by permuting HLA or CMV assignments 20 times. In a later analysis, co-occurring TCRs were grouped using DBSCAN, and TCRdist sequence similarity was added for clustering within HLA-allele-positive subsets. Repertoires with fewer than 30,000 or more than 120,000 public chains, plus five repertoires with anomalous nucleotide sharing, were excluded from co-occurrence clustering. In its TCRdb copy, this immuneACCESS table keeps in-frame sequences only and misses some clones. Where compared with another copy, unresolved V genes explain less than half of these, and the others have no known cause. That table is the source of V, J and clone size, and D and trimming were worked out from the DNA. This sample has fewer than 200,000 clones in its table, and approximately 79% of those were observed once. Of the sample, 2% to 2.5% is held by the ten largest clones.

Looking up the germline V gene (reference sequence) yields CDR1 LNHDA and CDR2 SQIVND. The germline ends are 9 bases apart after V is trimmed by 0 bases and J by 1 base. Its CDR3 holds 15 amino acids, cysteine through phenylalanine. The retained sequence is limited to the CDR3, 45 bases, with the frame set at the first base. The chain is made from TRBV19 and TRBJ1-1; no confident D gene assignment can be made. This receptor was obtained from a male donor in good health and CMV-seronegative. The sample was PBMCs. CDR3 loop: CASSIEVTANTEAFF. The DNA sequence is TGTGCCAGTAGTATAGAGGTCACAGCGAACACTGAAGCTTTCTTT. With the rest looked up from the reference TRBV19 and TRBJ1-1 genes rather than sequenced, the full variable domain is DGGITQSPKYLFRKEGQNVTLSCEQNLNHDAMYWYRQDPGQGLRLIYYSQIVNDFQKGDIAEGYSVSREKKESFPLTVTSAQKNPTAFYLCASSIEVTANTEAFFGQGTRLTVV.